Sequencing of this T cell receptor beta chain was carried out in a study of cytomegalovirus exposure and HLA in healthy donors. On the study more broadly: Earlier results showed approximately 110 million unique TCR beta sequences derived from roughly 180 million T cells. The Caucasian-associated ancestry cluster held around 76% of roughly 370 genotyped donors. Study observations and caveats: A later analysis linked a missense variant in DCLRE1C to the trimming of TCR beta V and J genes. Across donors, presence/absence analyses took sequencing depth to be roughly uniform.

The PCR employed 60 Vbeta primers together with 13 Jbeta primers. Method: immunoSEQ multiplex PCR; TCRdb's copy keeps in-frame clones and lacks some. The sample has roughly 130,000 clones, around 84% seen once. Concerning this clone: The antigen is undetermined.

Sequencing used PBMCs. The origin of this receptor is a man in his fifties in good health and CMV-seronegative.

This CDR3 is CATSPFTGGSTDTQYF. The CDR3 nucleotides read TGTGCCACCAGCCCCTTCACGGGGGGGAGCACAGATACGCAGTATTTT. The chain couples TRBV15 to TRBJ2-3, with 8 bases lining up with TRBD2. In germline, CDR1 is LNHNV, CDR2 YYDKDF (reference sequence). V shed 5 bases, J shed 0 bases, and the junction held 7 bases outside the gene matches. CDR3 length: 16 amino acids.